A single sample gave rise to the 31 T cell receptor beta chains below, sequenced in a study of cytomegalovirus exposure and HLA in healthy donors (dated by TCRdb to 2016 to 2017). The receptor library was made with the immunoSEQ multiplex PCR assay. For the multiplex PCR, a mixture combining 60 forward primers for TCR Vbeta segments and 13 reverse primers for TCR Jbeta segments was used. TCRdb stores this immuneACCESS table with in-frame sequences only. Part of the clones is absent; in the studies checked, under half of the shortfall reflects unresolved V genes, and no reason is known for the rest. This sample is represented by around 180,000 clones; over 75% of them were singletons. About 1.7% of the sample comes from the top ten. Material for sequencing was PBMCs. These TCRs come from a man aged 18 to 35 in good health and CMV-seronegative.

The CDR3 coding sequence is TGTGCCAGCAGCTTACGAGGGGGTAGCACTGAAGCTTTCTTT. Translating it yields CASSLRGGSTEAFF. This chain joins TRBV13 and TRBJ1-1, with D tentatively TRBD1 (6 bases). V was pared by 2 bases and J by 4 bases, with 11 bases between. This CDR3 has 14 amino acids. CDR1 is PRHDT and CDR2 is FYEKMQ in the germline V gene (reference sequence).

The chain is built from TRBV4-3 and TRBJ1-4, with TRBD1 as a possible D gene (5 bases). The germline CDR1 and CDR2 sequences are LGHNA and YSLEER. Trimming stripped 4 bases from V and 7 bases from J, with 16 bases between. The CDR3 sequence is 15 residues long. In nucleotides, the CDR3 is TGCGCCAGCAGCCCCCGGGGGGGTCCAGGTGAAAAACTGTTTTTT. This sequence encodes CASSPRGGPGEKLFF.

The chain recombines TRBV6-1 with TRBJ2-3; 12 positions match TRBD2. Looked up from germline, CDR1 is MNHNS and CDR2 is SASEGT. V was clipped by 2 bases and J by 5 bases; unmatched bases: 5. This CDR3 spans 16 amino acids. The CDR3 is CASSELAGGNIDTQYF. The CDR3 bases are TGTGCCAGCAGTGAACTAGCGGGAGGGAACATAGATACGCAGTATTTT.

With respect to this clone: One junction end does not reproduce the germline sequence, and a read error may be involved. The rearrangement uses TRBV7-9 and TRBJ2-2; 10 bases match TRBD1. Germline-derived CDR1 and CDR2 are SEHNR and FQNEAQ (reference sequence). The CDR3 extends over 17 amino acids. CDR3 in amino acids: CSSSFRRDRGGTGELFF. The DNA of the CDR3 is TGTTCCAGCAGCTTCCGCCGGGACAGGGGAGGGACCGGGGAGCTGTTTTTT. The whole variable domain, remainder taken from reference TRBV7-9 and TRBJ2-2, is DTGVSQNPRHKITKRGQNVTFRCDPISEHNRLYWYRQTLGQGPEFLTYFQNEAQLEKSRLLSDRFSAERPKGSFSTLEIQRTEQGDSAMYLCSSSFRRDRGGTGELFFGEGSRLTVL.

This clone was seen only once. This chain links TRBV21-1 with TRBJ1-5; the D call in the table, TRBD1, was not verified against the DNA. TRBV21-1 is a pseudogene. The CDR3 sequence is 14 residues long. The CDR3 spells CASRPDRGNQPQHF. CDR3 coding DNA: TGTGCCAGCAGACCGGACAGGGGCAATCAGCCCCAGCATTTT.

Of note for this clone: At one boundary the junction diverges from the germline segment, which might be a read error. V usage is TRBV28 and J usage is TRBJ1-5; D remains unclear. CDR1 and CDR2 (germline): MDHEN, SYDVKM. There are 13 residues in the CDR3. The CDR3 is CAGSGGNHQPQHF. The CDR3 bases are TGTGCCGGCAGTGGCGGAAATCATCAGCCCCAGCATTTT. The whole variable domain, filled in from reference TRBV28 and TRBJ1-5, reads DVKVTQSSRYLVKRTGEKVFLECVQDMDHENMFWYRQDPGLGLRLIYFSYDVKMKEKGDIPEGYSVSREKKERFSLILESASTNQTSMYLCAGSGGNHQPQHFGDGTRLSIL.

As to this clone: Germline and junction disagree at one end, which may indicate a read error. The chain combines TRBV7-7 with TRBJ2-7, with a weak D call TRBD1 (5 bases). The CDR3 sequence is 14 residues long. The germline CDR1 and CDR2 sequences are SSHAT and FNYEAQ (reference sequence). The CDR3 DNA follows: TGTGCTAGCAGCTTAGATCGGCAGGGCAGCGAGCAGTACTTC. Protein sequence: CASSLDRQGSEQYF.

The V and J genes are TRBV19 and TRBJ1-2; 9 bases line up with TRBD1. J gave up 5 bases and V 5 bases, and 6 bases lay outside the gene matches. The CDR3 length is 14 residues. Germline assignment: CDR1 LNHDA and CDR2 SQIVND (reference sequence). The CDR3, as DNA: TGTGCCAGTAGTCTTGGGACAGGGAGGTATGGCTACACCTTC. Protein product: CASSLGTGRYGYTF.

The rearrangement joins TRBV9 to TRBJ2-1, with TRBD1 matching 10 bases. The CDR3 spans 15 residues. V dropped 3 bases and J dropped 4; count of bases not matched to a gene: 4. Germline-derived CDR1 and CDR2 are SGDLS and YYNGEE. CDR3 sequence reads: CASSAGQGEYNEQFF. The CDR3 bases are TGTGCCAGCAGCGCCGGACAGGGGGAGTACAATGAGCAGTTCTTC.

The chain links TRBV7-2 to TRBJ2-1, with 12 positions matching TRBD2. J was trimmed by 7 bases and V by 5 bases; bases with no gene match: 6. The CDR3 is made up of 15 amino acids. CDR1 is SGHTA and CDR2 is FQGNSA in the germline V gene. The chain's CDR3 is CASSRTSGVLNEQFF. CDR3 in DNA: TGTGCCAGCAGCCGGACTAGCGGGGTTTTGAATGAGCAGTTCTTC.

V is TRBV4-3 and J is TRBJ2-5; D ambiguous. The J call is in doubt because the DNA end fits TRBJ2-7 better. The CDR3 loop spans 15 amino acids. The germline CDR1 and CDR2 sequences are LGHNA and YSLEER. The CDR3 reads CASSQDWAGSYEQYF. CDR3 in DNA: TGCGCCAGCAGCCAAGATTGGGCCGGTTCCTACGAGCAGTACTTC.

The chain uses TRBV13 and TRBJ2-3; a weak D match, TRBD2 (6 bases). V was pared by 2 bases and J by 0 bases, with 12 bases between. CDR1 is PRHDT and CDR2 is FYEKMQ in the germline V gene (reference sequence). The CDR3 spans 16 residues. The CDR3 region has the DNA TGTGCCAGCAGCTTAACTGGGCGGGGTAGCACAGATACGCAGTATTTT. It specifies CASSLTGRGSTDTQYF.

V is TRBV27 and J is TRBJ1-2; 7 nucleotides line up with TRBD1. CDR1 is MNHEY and CDR2 is SMNVEV in the germline V gene (reference sequence). With 8 bases clipped from V and 4 bases from J, the junction kept 7 bases outside the gene matches. This CDR3 is 13 amino acids long. The DNA of the CDR3 is TGTGCCAGCTCCCAGGGACAGTCCTATGGCTACACCTTC. It encodes CASSQGQSYGYTF.

The J gene is TRBJ1-1, the V gene TRBV6-4; unclear D gene. The germline V and J ends were trimmed by 6 bases and 1 base, with 9 bases remaining between them. This CDR3 spans 13 amino acids. Germline CDR1 reads MRHNA; CDR2 reads SNTAGT. The CDR3, as DNA: TGTGCCAGCAGGGAAGCAGGGAACACTGAAGCTTTCTTT. Translating gives CASREAGNTEAFF.

The chain carries TRBV19 and TRBJ2-5, with D possibly being TRBD2 (5 bases). From germline, CDR1 is LNHDA and CDR2 SQIVND (reference sequence). CDR3 length: 14 residues. The V gene lost 1 base and the J gene lost 5 bases, with 11 bases spanning the gap. As DNA, the CDR3 is TGTGCCAGTAGTATAGTGCGAGGGTCGGAGACCCAGTACTTC. Translating gives CASSIVRGSETQYF.

J is TRBJ2-2 and V is TRBV28, with 12 bases fitting TRBD2. CDR1 and CDR2 (germline): MDHEN, SYDVKM. The CDR3 is 14 residues long. Trimming took 10 bases from V and 8 from J; bases not matched to a gene: 8. CDR3 sequence reads: CATDSGLAGGELFF. For the CDR3, the DNA is TGTGCCACCGACTCCGGACTAGCGGGGGGGGAGCTGTTTTTT. The whole variable domain, filled in from reference TRBV28 and TRBJ2-2, reads DVKVTQSSRYLVKRTGEKVFLECVQDMDHENMFWYRQDPGLGLRLIYFSYDVKMKEKGDIPEGYSVSREKKERFSLILESASTNQTSMYLCATDSGLAGGELFFGEGSRLTVL.

V gene TRBV7-9 combines with J gene TRBJ1-2, with TRBD1 as a possible D gene (6 bases). Germline CDR1 is SEHNR and CDR2 is FQNEAQ (reference sequence). The CDR3 has 14 residues. V lost 5 bases, J lost 8 bases, and 18 bases lay in between. The CDR3 region has the DNA TGTGCCAGCAGCGCATCAGGGGAATGGGGGGGCTACACCTTC. This encodes CASSASGEWGGYTF.

The gene calls are TRBV14 and TRBJ2-3; 7 positions agree with TRBD2. The V gene's germline CDR1 is SGHDN and CDR2 FVKESK. The J segment lost 1 base and the V segment lost 0 bases, leaving 10 bases of the junction unmatched. The CDR3 sequence is 18 residues long. The CDR3 DNA reads as TGTGCCAGCAGCCAAGATCTCTTTTTGGCGGGGGGCACAGATACGCAGTATTTT. It encodes CASSQDLFLAGGTDTQYF.

The V and J genes are TRBV5-4 and TRBJ2-3; TRBD2 is a possible D gene (6 bases). There are 16 residues in the CDR3. With 1 base removed from V and 5 bases from J, the gap between germline ends came to 17 bases. The germline gives CDR1 SGHNT, CDR2 YYREEE (reference sequence). In DNA form, the CDR3 reads TGTGCCAGCAGCTTGCTGTTTGGGGGGTCCGGAGATACGCAGTATTTT. This translates into CASSLLFGGSGDTQYF.

The chain carries TRBV9 and TRBJ1-2, with 7 bases lining up with TRBD1. V lost 3 bases, J lost 8 bases, and 4 bases stayed unmatched. Germline CDR1 is SGDLS and CDR2 is YYNGEE. CDR3 length: 12 amino acids. The DNA for the CDR3 is TGTGCCAGCAGCGGACAGGGAGACGGCTACACCTTC. Translated, it gives CASSGQGDGYTF.

J is TRBJ1-1 and V is TRBV29-1; D not resolved. This CDR3 comprises 14 residues. Germline-derived CDR1 and CDR2 are SQVTM and ANQGSEA. V lost 6 bases and J 6 bases, leaving 20 bases between the germline ends. CDR3 bases: TGCAGCGTCGTCGAGGGTGGACCTCCGCCTGAAGCTTTCTTT. Translation gives CSVVEGGPPPEAFF.

The CDR3 region has the DNA TGTGCCAGTACGGACATTTCAGGGGGGCCTTATCAGCCCCAGCATTTT. This sequence encodes CASTDISGGPYQPQHF. This sequence joins TRBV19 and TRBJ1-5; 7 bases map to TRBD1. CDR1 is LNHDA and CDR2 is SQIVND in the germline V gene (reference sequence). CDR3 size: 16 residues. J lost 5 bases, V lost 7 bases, and 14 bases had no gene match.

The CDR3 protein is CASRQPGQINSPLHF. CDR3 sequence (DNA): TGTGCCAGCAGGCAACCGGGACAGATCAATTCACCCCTCCACTTT. This chain connects TRBV6-6 to TRBJ1-6, with TRBD1 matching over 7 bases. Germline CDR1 is MNHNY and CDR2 is SVGAGI (reference sequence). The CDR3 runs to 15 residues. The J segment lost 7 bases and the V segment lost 6 bases, leaving 9 bases of the junction unmatched.

The chain links TRBV4-3 to TRBJ2-5; D perhaps matches TRBD2 (6 bases). In germline, CDR1 is LGHNA, CDR2 YSLEER. V was shortened by 1 base and J by 4 bases, with 13 bases between the two germline ends. The CDR3 totals 15 residues. The CDR3 sequence: CASSQGGGIGETQYF. In DNA, the CDR3 is TGCGCCAGCAGCCAAGGCGGAGGGATTGGAGAGACCCAGTACTTC.

The chain is built from TRBV15 and TRBJ2-2; TRBD2 is a possible D gene (7 bases). The CDR3 extends over 16 amino acids. V lost 5 bases and J lost 1, with 14 bases in between. The germline V gene has CDR1 LNHNV and CDR2 YYDKDF (reference sequence). In nucleotides, the CDR3 is TGTGCCACCAGCGAGGGAGGGGGTTTGAACACCGGGGAGCTGTTTTTT. Translating it yields CATSEGGGLNTGELFF.

The rearrangement uses TRBV28 and TRBJ2-6; TRBD1 agrees at 10 bases. The CDR3 has 17 amino acids. In germline, CDR1 is MDHEN, CDR2 SYDVKM. The V gene end was trimmed by 6 bases and the J gene end by 1 base; junction bases not matched to a gene: 6. In nucleotides, the CDR3 is TGTGCCAGCAGACGACAGGGGGCGCGGTCTGGGGCCAACGTCCTGACTTTC. This translates into CASRRQGARSGANVLTF. Combining the CDR3 with reference TRBV28 and TRBJ2-6 gives the whole variable domain DVKVTQSSRYLVKRTGEKVFLECVQDMDHENMFWYRQDPGLGLRLIYFSYDVKMKEKGDIPEGYSVSREKKERFSLILESASTNQTSMYLCASRRQGARSGANVLTFGAGSRLTVL.

The chain employs TRBV5-6 and TRBJ1-4, with D unclear. Germline V CDR1 and CDR2: SGHDT, YYEEEE. Trimming removed 2 bases at V and 8 bases at J, with 10 bases between. The CDR3 consists of 13 residues. The CDR3 DNA reads as TGTGCCAGCAGCTTTGGAGGGCCCGAAAAACTGTTTTTT. This encodes CASSFGGPEKLFF. Full variable domain (rest looked up from reference TRBV5-6 and TRBJ1-4): DAGVTQSPTHLIKTRGQQVTLRCSPKSGHDTVSWYQQALGQGPQFIFQYYEEEERQRGNFPDRFSGHQFPNYSSELNVNALLLGDSALYLCASSFGGPEKLFFGSGTQLSVL.

The rearrangement links TRBV5-1 to TRBJ2-2, with a weak D call TRBD2 (6 bases). V was cut by 5 bases and J by 5 bases, with 13 bases left in between. Germline lookup yields CDR1 SGHRS and CDR2 YFSETQ. There are 14 residues in the CDR3. For the CDR3, the DNA is TGCGCCAGCAGTCGCGGGGAACCTACCGGGGAGCTGTTTTTT. It is translated as CASSRGEPTGELFF.

CDR3 DNA sequence: TGTGCCAGCAGCCCCGGGGATAGCGGGATGAACGAGCAGTACTTC. This gives the protein CASSPGDSGMNEQYF. V usage is TRBV9 and J usage is TRBJ2-7; 8 bases line up with TRBD2. The V gene's germline CDR1 is SGDLS and CDR2 YYNGEE. After removal of 4 bases from V and 5 bases from J, the junction contained 11 bases not matched to a gene. The CDR3 is 15 amino acids.

The sample holds one count of this clone. The chain links TRBV14 to TRBJ2-5; D is undetermined. Germline CDR1 and CDR2: SGHDN and FVKESK. The CDR3 is 13 amino acids. The ends were cut back, 1 base at V and 2 bases at J, with 5 bases in the middle. The CDR3 nucleotides are TGTGCCAGCAGCCAAGTTCCGCAAGAGACCCAGTACTTC. Translated: CASSQVPQETQYF.

The genes are TRBV5-4 and TRBJ1-2, with 10 bases lining up with TRBD1. The CDR3 covers 15 residues. Looked up from germline, CDR1 is SGHNT and CDR2 is YYREEE (reference sequence). The V and J ends lost 0 bases and 4 bases, in that order; junction bases with no gene match: 3. The CDR3: CASSLEDRGVYGYTF. The CDR3 DNA reads TGTGCCAGCAGCTTGGAGGACAGGGGGGTCTATGGCTACACCTTC.